The count of the clone carrying this T cell receptor beta chain is one. The sample is drawn from a study of Ad26.COV2.S vaccination and SARS-CoV-2 variants. Produced via immunoSEQ multiplex PCR; TCRdb's table is partial and in-frame only. The sample includes approximately 340,000 clones, approximately 90% of them seen just once. The CDR3 runs to 16 residues. In germline, CDR1 is ENHRY, CDR2 SYGVKD. V lost 6 bases and J 2 bases, leaving 19 bases between the germline ends. Sequenced here: peripheral blood, sampled after recovery from COVID-19. This receptor was taken from a human donor who had recovered from COVID-19. V is TRBV10-3 and J is TRBJ1-2, with D uncertain. In DNA form, the CDR3 reads TGTGCCATCAGATTCCAGCAGAGAGGAGACAACTATGGCTACACCTTC. As protein: CAIRFQQRGDNYGYTF.